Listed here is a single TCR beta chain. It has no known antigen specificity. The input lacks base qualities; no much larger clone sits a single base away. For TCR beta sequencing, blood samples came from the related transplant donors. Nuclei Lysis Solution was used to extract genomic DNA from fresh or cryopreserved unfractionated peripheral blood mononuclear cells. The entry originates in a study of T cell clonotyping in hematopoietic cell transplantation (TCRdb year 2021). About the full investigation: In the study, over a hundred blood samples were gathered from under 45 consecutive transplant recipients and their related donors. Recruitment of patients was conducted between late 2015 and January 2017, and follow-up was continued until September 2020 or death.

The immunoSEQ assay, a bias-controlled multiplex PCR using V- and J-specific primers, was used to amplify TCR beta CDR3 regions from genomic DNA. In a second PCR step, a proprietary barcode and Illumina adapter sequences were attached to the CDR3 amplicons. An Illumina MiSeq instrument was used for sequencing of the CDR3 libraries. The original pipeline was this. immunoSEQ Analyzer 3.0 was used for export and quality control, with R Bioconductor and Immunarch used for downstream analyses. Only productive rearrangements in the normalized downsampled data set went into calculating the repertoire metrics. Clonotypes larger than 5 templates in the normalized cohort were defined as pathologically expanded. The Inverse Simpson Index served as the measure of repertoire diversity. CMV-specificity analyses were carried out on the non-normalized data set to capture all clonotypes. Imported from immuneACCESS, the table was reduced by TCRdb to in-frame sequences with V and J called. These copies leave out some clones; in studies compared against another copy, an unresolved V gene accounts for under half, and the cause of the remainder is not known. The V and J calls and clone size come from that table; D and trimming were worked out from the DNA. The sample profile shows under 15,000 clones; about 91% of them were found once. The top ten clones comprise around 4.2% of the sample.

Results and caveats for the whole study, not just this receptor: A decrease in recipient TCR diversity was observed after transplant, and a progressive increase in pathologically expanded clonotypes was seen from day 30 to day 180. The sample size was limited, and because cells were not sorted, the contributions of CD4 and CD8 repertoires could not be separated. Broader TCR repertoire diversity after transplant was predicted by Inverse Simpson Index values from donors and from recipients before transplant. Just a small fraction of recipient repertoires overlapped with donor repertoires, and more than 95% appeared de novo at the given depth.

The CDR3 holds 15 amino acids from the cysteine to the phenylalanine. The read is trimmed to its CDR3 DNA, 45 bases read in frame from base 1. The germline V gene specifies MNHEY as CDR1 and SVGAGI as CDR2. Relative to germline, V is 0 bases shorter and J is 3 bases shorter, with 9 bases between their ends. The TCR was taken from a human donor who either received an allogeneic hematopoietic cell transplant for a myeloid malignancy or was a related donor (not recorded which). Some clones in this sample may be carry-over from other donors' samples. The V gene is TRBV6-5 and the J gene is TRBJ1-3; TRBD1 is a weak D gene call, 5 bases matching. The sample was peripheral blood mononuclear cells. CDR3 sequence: CASSYSSGIGNTIYF. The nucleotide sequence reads TGTGCCAGCAGTTACTCGTCAGGGATTGGAAACACCATATATTTT.